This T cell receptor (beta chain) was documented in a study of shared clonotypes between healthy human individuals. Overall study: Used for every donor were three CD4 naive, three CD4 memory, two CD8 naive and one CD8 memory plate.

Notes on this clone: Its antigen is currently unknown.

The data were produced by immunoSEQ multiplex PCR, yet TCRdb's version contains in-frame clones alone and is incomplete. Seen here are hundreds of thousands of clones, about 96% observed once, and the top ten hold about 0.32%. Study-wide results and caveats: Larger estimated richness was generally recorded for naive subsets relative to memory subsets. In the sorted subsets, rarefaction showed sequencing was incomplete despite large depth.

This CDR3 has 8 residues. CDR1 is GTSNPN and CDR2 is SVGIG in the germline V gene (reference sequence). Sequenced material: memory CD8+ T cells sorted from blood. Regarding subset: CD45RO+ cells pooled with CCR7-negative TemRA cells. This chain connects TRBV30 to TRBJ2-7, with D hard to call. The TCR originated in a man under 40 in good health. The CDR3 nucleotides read TGTTCCATGGGCGAGCAGTACTTC. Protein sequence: CSMGEQYF.